A single sample gave rise to the 2 T cell receptor beta chains below, sequenced in a study of T cell clonality in common variable immunodeficiency. Measured with immunoSEQ multiplex PCR; TCRdb has only the in-frame clones, and not every one. There are under 40,000 clones in the sample, none observed a single time. The sequenced material came from peripheral blood mononuclear cells. The receptors shown here come from a person aged 18 to 70 in good health.

In its sample, this clone was seen many times. Read data end 3 residues before the CDR3 end; the end is taken from the germline J gene. V is TRBV7-2 and J is TRBJ1-2, with 10 bases that match TRBD1. Germline V lookup: CDR1 SGHTA, CDR2 FQGNSA. The CDR3 runs 13 residues. The sequenced part of the CDR3 DNA is TGTGCCAGCAGCCTGACAGGGGGCTACGGC. Its translation: CASSLTGGYG. The complete CDR3 reads CASSLTGGYGYTF.

This clone was observed at least ten times. The read ends 3 residues early relative to the CDR3; the germline J gene fills the gap. This chain connects TRBV18 to TRBJ1-3; 7 bases fit TRBD1. V dropped 2 bases and J dropped 1; count of bases not matched to a gene: 2. The CDR3 is made up of 15 amino acids. CDR1 and CDR2 (germline): KGHSH, LQKENI. CDR3 sequence: CASSPKTGSGNTIYF. The CDR3 DNA, read in part, is TGTGCCAGCTCACCAAAGACAGGGTCTGGAAACACC.